These 25 T cell receptor beta chains came from one sample sequenced in a study of read filtering for tumor transcriptome and immune sequencing. The library was built from around 400 ng RNA with molecular barcoded adaptors for alpha/delta and beta/gamma chains. TCRdb re-called the reads through MiXCR, storing one row per CDR3 protein. The sample yields fewer than 35,000 distinct CDR3 sequences, 18% seen once. Material for sequencing was a population of CD138-negative cells sorted from bone marrow. The receptors shown here come from a donor aged 40 or older with multiple myeloma.

This clonotype was seen ten or more times. The gene calls are TRBV5-1 and TRBJ2-1; D call uncertain. V was cut by 0 bases and J by 2 bases, with 6 bases left in between. Germline lookup yields CDR1 SGHRS and CDR2 YFSETQ. The CDR3 has 14 amino acids. CDR3 loop: CASSLAQTYNEQFF. The CDR3 region has the DNA TGCGCCAGCAGCTTGGCACAGACCTACAATGAGCAGTTCTTC.

This clonotype occurred many times. The genes are TRBV12-3 or TRBV12-4 and TRBJ1-1; D is perhaps TRBD1 (5 bases). Trimming removed 10 bases at V and 4 bases at J, with 10 bases between. The CDR3 length is 11 residues. CDR3 sequence: CATTGTTEAFF. DNA for the CDR3: TGTGCCACCACGGGGACCACTGAAGCTTTCTTT.

This clonotype showed up many times. The chain recombines TRBV6-6 with TRBJ2-7, with 12 nucleotides matching TRBD1. CDR3 length: 17 residues. The ends lost 2 bases at V and 6 bases at J; junction bases unmatched: 11. CDR1 is MNHNY, CDR2 SVGAGI, per germline (reference sequence). The CDR3 is CASSYGRRDRGLVEQYF. In DNA, the CDR3 is TGTGCCAGCAGTTACGGACGCCGGGACAGGGGGCTAGTCGAGCAGTACTTC.

This clonotype was picked up one time. Relative to the germline gene, one junction end is altered; a read error may explain this. The genes are TRBV5-1 and TRBJ2-1, with D unresolved. Germline V gives CDR1 SGHRS, CDR2 YFSETQ. The CDR3 has 14 amino acids. The CDR3 is CASKGLGLRNDQFF. For the CDR3, the DNA is TGCGCCAGCAAGGGCCTAGGGCTTAGAAATGATCAGTTCTTC.

This clonotype was recorded at least ten times. The rearrangement uses TRBV3-1 and TRBJ2-7; 7 bases are a match to TRBD1. The J segment lost 1 base and the V segment lost 4 bases, leaving 10 bases of the junction unmatched. The germline V gene encodes CDR1 LGHDT and CDR2 YNNKEL (reference sequence). This CDR3 spans 16 amino acids. CDR3 in DNA: TGTGCCAGCAGCCTTGCCGGGACAGCGAATTCCTACGAGCAGTACTTC. It specifies CASSLAGTANSYEQYF.

This clonotype was seen many times. The chain links TRBV20-1 to TRBJ1-1, with 7 bases that match TRBD1. The ends lost 2 bases at V and 1 base at J; junction bases unmatched: 1. The CDR3 contains 13 residues. The germline V gene encodes CDR1 DFQATT and CDR2 SNEGSKA (reference sequence). This chain's CDR3 is CSARRTGNTEAFF. Written as DNA, the CDR3 is TGCAGTGCTAGAAGGACAGGGAACACTGAAGCTTTCTTT.

This clonotype was detected many times. CDR3 residues: CATSRGILPEDEQFF. CDR3 DNA: TGTGCCACCAGCAGAGGGATCCTTCCGGAGGATGAGCAGTTCTTC. The rearrangement links TRBV15 to TRBJ2-1; D may be TRBD2 (5 bases). V was cut by 1 base and J by 8 bases, with 15 bases left in between. CDR1 is LNHNV and CDR2 is YYDKDF in the germline V gene (reference sequence). The CDR3 has 15 residues. Combining the CDR3 with reference TRBV15 and TRBJ2-1 gives the whole variable domain DAMVIQNPRYQVTQFGKPVTLSCSQTLNHNVMYWYQQKSSQAPKLLFHYYDKDFNNEADTPDNFQSRRPNTSFCFLDIRSPGLGDTAMYLCATSRGILPEDEQFFGPGTRLTVL.

Notes on this clonotype: With a much larger clone just one base away, this may be a read error. The gene calls are TRBV28 and TRBJ1-1; D is uncertain. The V and J ends lost 6 bases and 7 bases respectively, with 27 bases between them. The germline CDR1 and CDR2 sequences are MDHEN and SYDVKM. This CDR3 has 17 amino acids. CDR3 region: CASRTRREDRFWGEAFF. The CDR3 DNA reads TGTGCCAGCAGGACGCGGCGAGAGGATAGGTTCTGGGGTGAAGCTTTCTTT.

Ten or more counts support this clonotype. In DNA form, the CDR3 reads TGTGCCAGCAGTGAGGCTAGCGGGAGTTTCGAGACCCAGTACTTC. The encoded protein is CASSEASGSFETQYF. The rearrangement uses TRBV6-1 and TRBJ2-5; the match to TRBD2 covers 10 bases. The CDR3 sequence is 15 residues long. After removal of 3 bases from V and 5 bases from J, the junction contained 6 bases not matched to a gene. In germline, CDR1 is MNHNS, CDR2 SASEGT.

In its sample, this clonotype was seen many times. The gene calls are TRBV11-2 and TRBJ2-5, with a weak D call TRBD1 (5 bases). With 2 bases removed from V and 7 bases from J, the gap between germline ends came to 11 bases. The CDR3 spans 13 residues. The germline CDR1 and CDR2 sequences are SGHAT and FQNNGV. CDR3 region: CASSLSDRTTQYF. The CDR3 bases are TGTGCCAGCAGCTTATCAGACAGAACGACCCAGTACTTC.

In its sample, this clonotype was seen a few times. J is TRBJ2-2 and V is TRBV19; D not resolved. In germline, CDR1 is LNHDA, CDR2 SQIVND (reference sequence). The CDR3 sequence is 13 residues long. V gave up 7 bases and J gave up 5 bases, with 11 bases separating them. The chain's CDR3 is CASTSQLTGELFF. CDR3 DNA sequence: TGTGCCAGTACTTCACAGCTTACCGGGGAGCTGTTTTTT.

Comments on this clonotype: This may arise from a read error, as a much more abundant clone is one base away. The chain couples TRBV27 to TRBJ1-1; D not resolved. This CDR3 has 13 residues. V lost 8 bases and J lost 0, with 10 bases in between. The germline V gene encodes CDR1 MNHEY and CDR2 SMNVEV (reference sequence). CDR3 DNA sequence: TGTGCCAGCGGCCTCAACATGAACACTGAAGCTTTCTTT. Translating it yields CASGLNMNTEAFF.

Many counts were recorded for this clonotype. The chain uses TRBV6-1 and TRBJ2-7, with a tentative D call TRBD2 (5 bases). The CDR3 is 13 amino acids. Trimming removed 6 bases from V and 7 bases from J, with 16 bases in between. Looked up from germline, CDR1 is MNHNS and CDR2 is SASEGT. The CDR3 nucleotides are TGTGCCAGCAGAGTGGACTCTTACGGGGAGCAGTACTTC. This encodes CASRVDSYGEQYF.

This clonotype was seen repeatedly, ten times or more. This rearrangement joins TRBV5-1 to TRBJ2-1; 13 bases are shared with TRBD2. CDR1 is SGHRS, CDR2 YFSETQ, per germline. Unmatched junction bases numbered 4, after V lost 0 bases and J lost 7 bases. The CDR3 length is 16 residues. CDR3 in DNA: TGCGCCAGCAGCTTGGATGGGACTAGCGGGGAAAATGAGCAGTTCTTC. Its protein is CASSLDGTSGENEQFF.

This chain joins TRBV19 and TRBJ2-2; D possibly corresponds to TRBD2 (5 bases). The V end was cut by 7 bases, the J end by 5 bases, with 14 bases between. The CDR3 is made up of 14 amino acids. CDR1 and CDR2 (germline): LNHDA, SQIVND (reference sequence). The CDR3 bases are TGTGCCAGTATGGTTCCGGGGTCAACCGGGGAGCTGTTTTTT. Amino acid sequence: CASMVPGSTGELFF.

Remarks on this clonotype: One end of the junction fails to match germline, which may point to a read error. The chain employs TRBV6-1 and TRBJ2-1; a possible D gene is TRBD2 (6 bases). Germline V gene sequence: CDR1 MNHNS, CDR2 SASEGT. This CDR3 is 15 amino acids long. CDR3 in DNA: TGTGCCAGCACCTATTGGGACTCCACAATCAATGATCAGTTCTTC. Its translation: CASTYWDSTINDQFF.

In the case of this clonotype: The junction does not match germline at one end; this may be a read error. The chain combines TRBV11-2 with TRBJ2-5; D gene ambiguous. This CDR3 comprises 13 residues. The germline CDR1 and CDR2 sequences are SGHAT and FQNNGV. The CDR3 nucleotides are TGTGCCAGCAGCTTTGGTGGAAAAGAGGCCCAGTACTTC. This translates into CASSFGGKEAQYF. Full variable domain (outside the CDR3, taken from reference TRBV11-2 and TRBJ2-5): EAGVAQSPRYKIIEKRQSVAFWCNPISGHATLYWYQQILGQGPKLLIQFQNNGVVDDSQLPKDRFSAERLKGVDSTLKIQPAKLEDSAVYLCASSFGGKEAQYFGPGTRLLVL.

This clonotype has ten or more counts. The genes are TRBV24-1 and TRBJ2-2; 8 nucleotides line up with TRBD2. The V gene's germline CDR1 is KGHDR and CDR2 SFDVKD. There are 16 residues in the CDR3. The V gene end was trimmed by 0 bases and the J gene end by 5 bases; junction bases not matched to a gene: 4. The CDR3 sequence: CATSDLLPSGTGELFF. In DNA form, the CDR3 reads TGTGCCACCAGTGATTTGCTGCCTAGCGGGACCGGGGAGCTGTTTTTT.

As concerns this clonotype: Being one base from a much bigger clone, this may be a read error. The CDR3 nucleotides are TGTGCCAGCAGCAGACAGGGGACCATGAACACTGAAGCTTTCTTT. As protein: CASSRQGTMNTEAFF. J is TRBJ1-1 and V is TRBV12-3 or TRBV12-4; 8 nucleotides align to TRBD1. V was pared by 6 bases and J by 0 bases, with 6 bases of the junction left unmatched. This CDR3 contains 15 residues.

This clonotype has at least ten counts. The chain links TRBV5-1 to TRBJ2-6; D ambiguous. Between the trimmed V and J ends, which lost 0 bases and 2 bases, there was a span of 6 bases. Germline V lookup: CDR1 SGHRS, CDR2 YFSETQ. The CDR3 consists of 15 residues. The CDR3 reads CASSLGPAGANVLTF. CDR3 nucleotides: TGCGCCAGCAGCTTGGGTCCAGCTGGGGCCAACGTCCTGACTTTC.

This clonotype was seen at least ten times. This rearrangement joins TRBV29-1 to TRBJ2-1; 12 bases are shared with TRBD2. After removal of 7 bases from V and 8 bases from J, the junction contained 9 bases not matched to a gene. This CDR3 has 14 residues. From germline, CDR1 is SQVTM and CDR2 ANQGSEA. The DNA for the CDR3 is TGCAGCGCCGGAAGGGCTAGCGGGAGGGATGAGCAGTTCTTC. Translating gives CSAGRASGRDEQFF.

On this clonotype: It is likely a read error, because the conserved phenylalanine at the end of the CDR3 is missing. The chain has TRBV6-6 and TRBJ2-5; D is perhaps TRBD1 or TRBD2 (6 bases each). Between the trimmed V and J ends, which lost 8 bases and 5 bases, there was a span of 18 bases. This CDR3 has 14 amino acids. Germline lookup yields CDR1 MNHNY and CDR2 SVGAGI (reference sequence). CDR3 bases: TGTGCCAGCTCAGAGGGGGGTATTCAGGAGACCCAGTACTCC. Amino acids: CASSEGGIQETQYS.

The sample holds many counts of this clonotype. This sequence joins TRBV5-1 and TRBJ2-5, with D tentatively TRBD2 (6 bases). CDR3 length equals 15 residues. V shed 4 bases and J shed 1 base, with 14 bases lying between them. Germline values: CDR1 SGHRS, CDR2 YFSETQ. The CDR3 DNA reads as TGCGCCAGCAGCAAAAGGACTATCCCCCAAGAGACCCAGTACTTC. This gives the protein CASSKRTIPQETQYF.

This clonotype was found many times. The chain recombines TRBV18 with TRBJ2-7; perhaps TRBD2 as D (5 bases). V lost 0 bases, J lost 0 bases, and 6 bases lay in between. Germline-derived CDR1 and CDR2 are KGHSH and LQKENI. CDR3 size: 14 residues. This CDR3 reads CASSPPGSSYEQYF. The CDR3 DNA is TGTGCCAGCTCACCACCGGGGAGCTCCTACGAGCAGTACTTC.

The table lists this clonotype with many counts. The rearrangement links TRBV10-3 to TRBJ1-5, with TRBD1 matching over 7 bases. V shed 4 bases and J 7 bases; nucleotides not matched to a gene: 13. Germline V gene sequence: CDR1 ENHRY, CDR2 SYGVKD. This CDR3 has 16 residues. The CDR3 nucleotides are TGTGCCATCAGTGCACAGCGAGGGGGCGAGAACCAGCCCCAGCATTTT. This sequence encodes CAISAQRGGENQPQHF.